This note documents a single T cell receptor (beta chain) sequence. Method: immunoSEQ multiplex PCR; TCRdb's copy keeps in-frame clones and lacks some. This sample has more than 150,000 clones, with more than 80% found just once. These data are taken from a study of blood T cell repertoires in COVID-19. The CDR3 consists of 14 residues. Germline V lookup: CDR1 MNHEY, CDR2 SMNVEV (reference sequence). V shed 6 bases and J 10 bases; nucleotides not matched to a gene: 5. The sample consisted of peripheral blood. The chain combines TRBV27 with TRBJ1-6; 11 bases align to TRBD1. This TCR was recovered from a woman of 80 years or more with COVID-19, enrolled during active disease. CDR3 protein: CASRPGTGGSPLHF. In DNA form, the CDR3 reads TGTGCCAGCAGGCCCGGGACAGGGGGATCACCCCTCCACTTT.